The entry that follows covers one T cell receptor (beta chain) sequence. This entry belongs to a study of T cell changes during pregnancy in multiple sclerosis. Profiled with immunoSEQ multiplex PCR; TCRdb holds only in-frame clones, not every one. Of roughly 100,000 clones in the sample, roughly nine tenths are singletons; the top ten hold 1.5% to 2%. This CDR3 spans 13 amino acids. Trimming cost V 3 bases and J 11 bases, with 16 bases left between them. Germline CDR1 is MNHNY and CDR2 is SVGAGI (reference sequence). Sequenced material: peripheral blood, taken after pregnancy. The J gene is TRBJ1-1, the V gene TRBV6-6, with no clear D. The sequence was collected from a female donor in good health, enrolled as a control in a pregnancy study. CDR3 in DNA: TGTGCCAGCAGTTATGGGAGAGGAGATAGGGCTTTCTTT. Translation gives CASSYGRGDRAFF.